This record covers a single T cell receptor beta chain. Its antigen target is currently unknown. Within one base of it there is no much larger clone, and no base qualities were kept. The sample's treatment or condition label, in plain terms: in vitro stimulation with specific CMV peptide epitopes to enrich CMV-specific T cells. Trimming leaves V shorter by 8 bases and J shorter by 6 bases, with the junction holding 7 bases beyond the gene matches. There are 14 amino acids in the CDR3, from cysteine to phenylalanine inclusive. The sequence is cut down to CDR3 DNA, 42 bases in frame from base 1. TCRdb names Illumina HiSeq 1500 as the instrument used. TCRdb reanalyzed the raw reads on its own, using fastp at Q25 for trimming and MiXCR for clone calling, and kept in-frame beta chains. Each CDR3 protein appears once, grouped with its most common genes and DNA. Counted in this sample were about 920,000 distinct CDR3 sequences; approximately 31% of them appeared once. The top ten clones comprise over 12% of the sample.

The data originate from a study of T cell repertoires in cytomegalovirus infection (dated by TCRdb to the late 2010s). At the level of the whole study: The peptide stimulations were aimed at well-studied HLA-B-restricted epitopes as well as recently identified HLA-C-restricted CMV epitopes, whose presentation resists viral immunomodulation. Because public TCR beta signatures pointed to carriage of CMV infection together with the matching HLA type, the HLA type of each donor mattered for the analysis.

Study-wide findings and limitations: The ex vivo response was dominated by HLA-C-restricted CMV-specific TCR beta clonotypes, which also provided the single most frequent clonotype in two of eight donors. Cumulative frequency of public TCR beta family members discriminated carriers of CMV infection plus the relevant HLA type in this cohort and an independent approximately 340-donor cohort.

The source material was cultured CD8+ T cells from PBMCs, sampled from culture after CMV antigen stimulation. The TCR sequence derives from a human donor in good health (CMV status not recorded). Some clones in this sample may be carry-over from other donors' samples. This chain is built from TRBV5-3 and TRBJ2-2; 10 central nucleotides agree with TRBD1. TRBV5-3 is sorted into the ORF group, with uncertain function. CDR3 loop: CASSTGTGAGELFF. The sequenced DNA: TGTGCCAGCAGCACCGGGACAGGGGCCGGGGAGCTGTTTTTT.